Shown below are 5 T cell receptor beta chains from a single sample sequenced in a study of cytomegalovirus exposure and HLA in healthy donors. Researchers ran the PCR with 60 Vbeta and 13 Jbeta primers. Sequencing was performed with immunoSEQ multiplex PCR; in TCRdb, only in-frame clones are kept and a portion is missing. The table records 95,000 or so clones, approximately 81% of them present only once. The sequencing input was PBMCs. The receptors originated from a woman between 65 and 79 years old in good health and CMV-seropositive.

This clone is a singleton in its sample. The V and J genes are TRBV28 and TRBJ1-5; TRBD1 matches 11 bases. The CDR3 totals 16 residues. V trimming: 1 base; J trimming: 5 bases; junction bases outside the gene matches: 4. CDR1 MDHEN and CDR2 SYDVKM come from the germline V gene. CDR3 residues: CASSLSGTGGYQPQHF. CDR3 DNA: TGTGCCAGCAGTTTATCCGGGACAGGGGGTTATCAGCCCCAGCATTTT.

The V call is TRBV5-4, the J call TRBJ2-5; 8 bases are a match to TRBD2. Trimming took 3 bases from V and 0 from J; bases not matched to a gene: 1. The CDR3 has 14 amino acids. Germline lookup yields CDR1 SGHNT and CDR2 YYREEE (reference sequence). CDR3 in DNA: TGTGCCAGCAGCTGGGGACTAGACCAAGAGACCCAGTACTTC. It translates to CASSWGLDQETQYF.

Here the CDR3 DNA reads TGTGCCAGCTCACCATGGCTGGGGGCAGAGACCCAGTACTTC. Residues: CASSPWLGAETQYF. The V call is TRBV18, the J call TRBJ2-5; TRBD1 is a possible D gene (6 bases). CDR3 size: 14 residues. Trimming pared 2 bases from V and 4 bases from J, leaving 11 bases between. CDR1 is KGHSH, CDR2 LQKENI, per germline.

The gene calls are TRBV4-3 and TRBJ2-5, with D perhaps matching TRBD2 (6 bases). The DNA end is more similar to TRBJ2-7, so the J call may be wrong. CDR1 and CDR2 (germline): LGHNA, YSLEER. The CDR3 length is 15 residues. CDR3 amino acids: CASSQDRRTTYEQYF. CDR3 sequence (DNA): TGCGCCAGCAGCCAAGATCGCCGGACTACCTACGAGCAGTACTTC.

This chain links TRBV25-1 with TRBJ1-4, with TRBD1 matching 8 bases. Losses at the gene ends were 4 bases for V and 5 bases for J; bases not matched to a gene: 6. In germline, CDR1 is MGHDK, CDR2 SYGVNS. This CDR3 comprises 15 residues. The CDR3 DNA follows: TGTGCCAGCAGTGTGGACAGGGATCGGAATGAAAAACTGTTTTTT. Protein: CASSVDRDRNEKLFF.